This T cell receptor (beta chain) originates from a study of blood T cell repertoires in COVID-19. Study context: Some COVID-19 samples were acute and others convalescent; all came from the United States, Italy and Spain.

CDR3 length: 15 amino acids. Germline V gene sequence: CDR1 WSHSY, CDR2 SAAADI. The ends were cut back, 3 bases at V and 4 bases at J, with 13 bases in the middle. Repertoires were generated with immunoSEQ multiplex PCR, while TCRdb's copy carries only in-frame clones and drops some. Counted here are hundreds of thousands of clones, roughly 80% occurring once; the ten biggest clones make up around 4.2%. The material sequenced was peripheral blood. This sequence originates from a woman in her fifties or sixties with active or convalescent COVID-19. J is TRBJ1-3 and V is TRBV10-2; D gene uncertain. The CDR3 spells CASSEAWANGNTIYF. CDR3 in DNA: TGCGCCAGCAGTGAAGCCTGGGCGAACGGAAACACCATATATTTT.